This T cell receptor (beta chain) was obtained from a study of blood T cell repertoires in COVID-19. CDR3 size: 15 residues. V was pared by 3 bases and J by 3 bases, with 7 bases of the junction left unmatched. CDR1 is LGHNA and CDR2 is YSLEER in the germline V gene. The repertoire was sequenced with immunoSEQ multiplex PCR; TCRdb's copy has only in-frame clones and lacks some. The table has around 260,000 clones, 70% to 90% seen once; the top ten hold approximately 0.94%. The TCR comes from a human donor with COVID-19, enrolled during active disease. The donor label of this sample is uncertain. This sequence joins TRBV4-3 and TRBJ1-1; 7 bases align to TRBD1. Sequenced material: peripheral blood. CDR3: CASSQNVTGDTEAFF. The CDR3 DNA reads TGCGCCAGCAGCCAGAATGTTACAGGGGACACTGAAGCTTTCTTT.